The source of this TCR beta chain is a study of cytomegalovirus exposure and HLA in healthy donors. CDR1 and CDR2 (germline): MDHEN, SYDVKM. This CDR3 comprises 16 residues. V was shortened by 8 bases and J by 2 bases, with 21 bases between the two germline ends. Study findings and constraints: Exclusion as indistinguishable affected some V segments, including TRBV6-2 and TRBV6-3.

Those who donated were healthy bone marrow donors. Primers for the PCR totalled 60 Vbeta and 13 Jbeta. Only in-frame clones appear in the TCRdb table, and some are missing; sequencing was by immunoSEQ multiplex PCR. The data show fewer than 200,000 clones, 80% seen once. Concerning this clone itself: Its antigen is undetermined.

This clonotype was obtained from a boy younger than 18 in good health and CMV-seronegative. The rearrangement links TRBV28 to TRBJ1-2, with a tentative D call TRBD1 (6 bases). The sequenced material came from PBMCs. Here the CDR3 DNA reads TGTGCCAGCGATATCGGGGGGGGGCATTACAACTATGGCTACACCTTC. Its protein product is CASDIGGGHYNYGYTF.